This T cell receptor beta chain originates from a study of human T cells and chemical hapten exposure. TCRdb ran MiXCR on the RACE reads and lists one entry per CDR3 protein. This sample yields 150,000 to 200,000 distinct CDR3 sequences, of which 20% to 25% are seen a single time; roughly 6.7% belongs to the top ten. With 0 bases clipped from V and 7 bases from J, the junction kept 4 bases outside the gene matches. CDR3 length equals 16 residues. Germline CDR1 SGHTA, CDR2 FQGTGA. The study's findings and limits: Expanded TCR sets contained significantly more large CDR3 similarity clusters than controls.

Turning to this clonotype: Antigen unknown.

Time point described: patch test 1, 2 weeks after DPC sensitization. Treatment noted: therapeutic diphenylcyclopropenone sensitization with weekly scalp DPC. This clonotype originated in a woman aged 45-65 years with alopecia areata. Some clones in this sample may be carry-over from other donors' samples. Sequenced material: whole blood, taken in connection with sensitization to the hapten diphenylcyclopropenone (DPC). V is TRBV7-3 and J is TRBJ2-1, with TRBD2 identical over 12 bases. The CDR3 region has the DNA TGTGCCAGCAGCTTAACCCTAGCGGGAGGGTTGAATGAGCAGTTCTTC. It specifies CASSLTLAGGLNEQFF. The full variable domain, its missing parts supplied by reference TRBV7-3 and TRBJ2-1, is GAGVSQTPSNKVTEKGKYVELRCDPISGHTALYWYRQSLGQGPEFLIYFQGTGAADDSGLPNDRFFAVRPEGSVSTLKIQRTERGDSAVYLCASSLTLAGGLNEQFFGPGTRLTVL.